This T cell receptor (beta chain) was obtained from a study of blood T cell repertoires in COVID-19. Study overall: Whether acute or convalescent, the COVID-19 samples came from the United States, Italy and Spain. Sources were T cells, B-cell-depleted T cells, or PBMCs; the material itself was cDNA or gDNA.

The CDR3 spans 15 residues. CDR1 and CDR2 from the germline V gene are LNHDA and SQIVND (reference sequence). V lost 5 bases and J lost 2, with 14 bases in between. In the authors' methods: Amplification of reference gene primers provided the estimated nucleated cell counts. The assay was immunoSEQ multiplex PCR, and TCRdb's table has in-frame clones only and misses some. V and J calls and clone size follow that table, whereas D and trimming were derived from the DNA. The sample shows approximately 200,000 clones, approximately 87% of them seen only once. This clone was counted a few times. V and J are TRBV19 and TRBJ2-3, with a weak D call TRBD1 (5 bases). This receptor was identified in a woman between 45 and 60 years old with acute or convalescent COVID-19. Sequencing was carried out using peripheral blood. This CDR3 is CASSPGRAYTDTQYF. Written as DNA, the CDR3 is TGTGCCAGTAGTCCGGGCAGGGCCTACACAGATACGCAGTATTTT.